What follows are 21 T cell receptor beta chains derived from one specimen sequenced in a study of CD8 T cells in Susac syndrome. It was with random hexamers that about 0.45 to 1 ug RNA was reverse transcribed. TCRdb independently ran MiXCR on the immunoSEQ multiplex PCR reads; one entry per CDR3 protein. The repertoire has about 250,000 distinct CDR3 sequences, roughly 95% of them found once; the top ten carry around 0.07%. The material sequenced was CD4+ T cells from PBMCs. The receptor source for this set is a human donor with multiple sclerosis.

The V call is TRBV5-6, the J call TRBJ1-1; D ambiguous. V was clipped by 1 base and J by 1 base, with 5 bases between them. CDR3 length: 13 amino acids. In germline, CDR1 is SGHDT, CDR2 YYEEEE. The DNA for the CDR3 is TGTGCCAGCAGCTTGCCCGGGAACACTGAAGCTTTCTTT. Translated, it gives CASSLPGNTEAFF.

Only one count was recorded for this clonotype. The CDR3 loop reads CASSQPGPYNSPLHF. The CDR3 bases are TGTGCCAGCAGCCAGCCAGGGCCCTATAATTCACCCCTCCACTTT. This chain joins TRBV28 and TRBJ1-6, with D tentatively TRBD1 (5 bases). The V gene's germline CDR1 is MDHEN and CDR2 SYDVKM. The CDR3 length is 15 residues. Deletions cut 6 bases from V and 2 bases from J, with 11 bases between.

The chain recombines TRBV4-2 with TRBJ2-2; D assignment may be TRBD1 or TRBD2 (5 bases each). The CDR3 spans 18 residues. Germline CDR1 and CDR2: LGHNA and YNFKEQ. V dropped 0 bases and J dropped 6 bases, with 20 bases sitting between them. CDR3 DNA sequence: TGTGCCAGCAGCCAAGATTCTTGGGGCAACGCGGGCGCCGGGGAGCTGTTTTTT. As protein: CASSQDSWGNAGAGELFF.

V is TRBV10-3 and J is TRBJ1-5; D perhaps matches TRBD1 (5 bases). The V end lost 2 bases, the J end lost 0 bases, and 8 bases lay between the germline ends. Germline V CDR1 and CDR2: ENHRY, SYGVKD. The CDR3 has 15 residues. The CDR3 nucleotides are TGTGCCATCAGTGAGAGGGGAAATAGCAATCAGCCCCAGCATTTT. Its protein product is CAISERGNSNQPQHF.

This chain uses TRBV19 with TRBJ2-5; D is undetermined. This CDR3 has 12 amino acids. Germline values: CDR1 LNHDA, CDR2 SQIVND (reference sequence). V dropped 7 bases and J dropped 5 bases, with 11 bases sitting between them. CDR3 DNA sequence: TGTGCCAGTACCGTGGACGGGGAGACCCAGTACTTC. This codes for CASTVDGETQYF. Based on the CDR3 plus reference TRBV19 and TRBJ2-5, the full variable domain is DGGITQSPKYLFRKEGQNVTLSCEQNLNHDAMYWYRQDPGQGLRLIYYSQIVNDFQKGDIAEGYSVSREKKESFPLTVTSAQKNPTAFYLCASTVDGETQYFGPGTRLLVL.

This rearrangement joins TRBV3-1 to TRBJ2-4, with a possible D match to TRBD2 (5 bases). CDR3 length: 16 amino acids. Trimming cost V 2 bases and J 1 base, with 12 bases left between them. Germline values: CDR1 LGHDT, CDR2 YNNKEL (reference sequence). CDR3 residues: CASSQIGGAAKNIQYF. CDR3 DNA: TGTGCCAGCAGCCAAATCGGAGGAGCGGCCAAAAACATTCAGTACTTC.

The V call is TRBV7-9, the J call TRBJ1-6; D is unclear. This CDR3 has 14 amino acids. From germline, CDR1 is SEHNR and CDR2 FQNEAQ (reference sequence). Trimming shortened V by 3 bases and J by 10 bases, and 13 bases separated the two germline ends. Written as DNA, the CDR3 is TGTGCCAGCAGCTTGCTCAGTTTAGCGTCACCCCTCCACTTT. Translated, it gives CASSLLSLASPLHF.

The V call is TRBV19, the J call TRBJ2-3; 9 bases align to TRBD2. The V segment lost 5 bases and the J segment 2 bases; nucleotides outside the gene matches: 5. CDR3 length: 15 residues. The germline CDR1 and CDR2 sequences are LNHDA and SQIVND (reference sequence). In DNA, the CDR3 is TGTGCCAGTAGTGGCGGGGGGGCTCTCACAGATACGCAGTATTTT. It encodes CASSGGGALTDTQYF. Using reference TRBV19 and TRBJ2-3 for the parts outside the CDR3, the full variable domain is DGGITQSPKYLFRKEGQNVTLSCEQNLNHDAMYWYRQDPGQGLRLIYYSQIVNDFQKGDIAEGYSVSREKKESFPLTVTSAQKNPTAFYLCASSGGGALTDTQYFGPGTRLTVL.

This clonotype was seen only once. The CDR3 spells CASSFTGGNYGYTF. CDR3 in DNA: TGTGCCAGCAGTTTCACAGGGGGCAACTATGGCTACACCTTC. The V call is TRBV12-3 or TRBV12-4, the J call TRBJ1-2, with 9 bases matching TRBD1. Unmatched junction bases numbered 1, after V lost 3 bases and J lost 2 bases. CDR3 length: 14 residues.

The sample holds one count of this clonotype. The rearrangement uses TRBV18 and TRBJ2-5; TRBD1 might be the D (6 bases). This CDR3 contains 14 residues. CDR1 and CDR2 (germline): KGHSH, LQKENI. Trimming removed 2 bases from V and 3 bases from J, with 10 bases in between. CDR3 sequence reads: CASSPFRTEETQYF. CDR3 sequence (DNA): TGTGCCAGCTCACCATTCCGGACAGAAGAGACCCAGTACTTC.

V and J are TRBV6-1 and TRBJ2-7; D gene ambiguous. V was clipped by 8 bases and J by 3 bases, with 8 bases between them. This CDR3 has 11 amino acids. CDR1 is MNHNS and CDR2 is SASEGT in the germline V gene. CDR3: CASVWVYEQYF. For the CDR3, the DNA is TGTGCCAGCGTCTGGGTCTACGAGCAGTACTTC.

This CDR3 reads CASRPGQPGANVLTF. CDR3 DNA: TGTGCCAGCAGACCCGGACAGCCCGGGGCCAACGTCCTGACTTTC. V and J are TRBV5-8 and TRBJ2-6, with D tentatively TRBD1 (6 bases). Trimming cost V 5 bases and J 4 bases, with 13 bases left between them. The CDR3 loop spans 15 amino acids. CDR1 and CDR2 from the germline V gene are SGHTS and YDEGEE.

The V and J genes are TRBV29-1 and TRBJ1-2; TRBD1 matches at 7 bases. The CDR3 consists of 11 residues. V lost 6 bases, J lost 6 bases, and 4 bases stayed unmatched. The V gene's germline CDR1 is SQVTM and CDR2 ANQGSEA. The CDR3 loop is CSVQTGNGYTF. The CDR3 bases are TGCAGCGTCCAGACAGGGAATGGCTACACCTTC.

V gene TRBV19 combines with J gene TRBJ1-5; 10 bases line up with TRBD1. V trimming: 5 bases; J trimming: 0 bases; junction bases outside the gene matches: 10. The germline CDR1 and CDR2 sequences are LNHDA and SQIVND (reference sequence). CDR3 length: 18 residues. Written as DNA, the CDR3 is TGTGCCAGTAGTTCCCGGGACAGGGGATCCCTTAGCAATCAGCCCCAGCATTTT. This encodes CASSSRDRGSLSNQPQHF.

The CDR3 coding sequence is TGCAGTGCTAGGGGGGAGAGCTCCTACAATGAGCAGTTCTTC. Translated, it gives CSARGESSYNEQFF. The chain carries TRBV20-1 and TRBJ2-1; tentatively, D is TRBD1 or TRBD2 (5 bases each). The CDR3 runs to 14 residues. Germline loops: CDR1 DFQATT, CDR2 SNEGSKA (reference sequence). The V end was cut by 3 bases, the J end by 0 bases, with 9 bases between.

This clonotype was picked up one time. This chain connects TRBV2 to TRBJ1-5; 12 nucleotides match TRBD1. This CDR3 is built from 15 residues. Per the germline V gene, CDR1 is SNHLY and CDR2 is FYNNEI. Unmatched junction bases numbered 5, after V lost 5 bases and J lost 6 bases. Here the CDR3 DNA reads TGTGCCAGCAGTCCGGGACAGGGGGCGCTTCAGCCCCAGCATTTT. This sequence encodes CASSPGQGALQPQHF.

This chain connects TRBV20-1 to TRBJ2-7, with 14 bases lining up with TRBD2. CDR1 is DFQATT, CDR2 SNEGSKA, per germline (reference sequence). CDR3 length: 14 residues. V lost 2 bases to trimming and J lost 8 bases; unmatched junction nucleotides: 5. Here the CDR3 reads CSARLTSGGAQQYF. For the CDR3, the DNA is TGCAGTGCTAGATTGACTAGCGGGGGGGCCCAGCAGTACTTC.

The chain joins TRBV6-5 to TRBJ1-2, with 7 bases matching TRBD1. Germline-derived CDR1 and CDR2 are MNHEY and SVGAGI. V lost 0 bases to trimming and J lost 4 bases; unmatched junction nucleotides: 2. This CDR3 region has 14 residues. The CDR3 bases are TGTGCCAGCAGTTACTCGACAGGGCCCTATGGCTACACCTTC. Protein sequence: CASSYSTGPYGYTF.

This clonotype was observed once. The chain recombines TRBV14 with TRBJ2-5; D perhaps matches TRBD2 (5 bases). The germline V and J ends were trimmed by 1 base and 1 base, with 7 bases remaining between them. Germline values: CDR1 SGHDN, CDR2 FVKESK. The CDR3 consists of 14 residues. The CDR3 bases are TGTGCCAGCAGCCAAGTAGGACTCCAAGAGACCCAGTACTTC. Residues: CASSQVGLQETQYF.

V gene TRBV7-2 combines with J gene TRBJ2-3; possibly TRBD2 for D (5 bases). Germline V gene sequence: CDR1 SGHTA, CDR2 FQGNSA. Trimming removed 5 bases at V and 0 bases at J, with 9 bases between. The CDR3 is 14 residues long. The CDR3 DNA sequence: TGTGCCAGCAGCCCGGACTCAAGCACAGATACGCAGTATTTT. Its protein product is CASSPDSSTDTQYF.

The genes are TRBV10-3 and TRBJ2-1, with TRBD2 identical over 14 bases. The germline CDR1 and CDR2 sequences are ENHRY and SYGVKD. This CDR3 comprises 16 residues. The V segment lost 11 bases and the J segment 6 bases; nucleotides outside the gene matches: 12. CDR3: CASHETSGRAGNEQFF. CDR3 DNA: TGTGCCTCACATGAGACTAGCGGGAGGGCCGGCAATGAGCAGTTCTTC.